This record looks at one TCR beta chain sequence and its context. This clonotype was observed many times. Which antigen it targets is not known. No much larger clone exists at a distance of one base, and base qualities are not known. The data stem from a study of blood T cells in healthy people across ages (dated by TCRdb to 2013 to 2016). Study-wide context: In model experiments, template switching captured roughly one uniquely barcoded TCR beta cDNA molecule for every two T cells. To track age-related changes in TCR beta repertoire diversity, the study relied on deep sequencing normalized with unique cDNA molecular identifiers. The donors were divided into four age groups: young (average approximately 15 years), middle-aged (over 35), aged (approximately 62) and long-lived (about 79). For two donors (one aged 18 to 30 and one aged 80 or older), the study analyzed two additional independent replicas of 1 million unique cDNA reads from the same blood draw.

The germline V gene (reference sequence) yields SEHNR for CDR1 and FQNEAQ for CDR2. From cysteine to phenylalanine, the CDR3 is 12 amino acids long. The read is trimmed to its CDR3 DNA, 36 bases read in frame from base 1. V and J lose 5 bases and 4 bases, and a span of 8 bases separates them. Library preparation employed 5' RACE. TCRdb shows the sequencer as Illumina HiSeq 2500. A second PCR of roughly 7 to 11 cycles was performed with a sample-barcoded 5' primer and a J-beta primer mix. A unique molecular identifier was introduced onto each TCR beta cDNA molecule by a template-switch 5' adaptor carrying 12 random nucleotides. Each sample yielded at least 2.5 million CDR3-containing paired-end reads. First-strand cDNA synthesis was performed from all RNA using the Mint cDNA synthesis kit, with priming by a TRBC-specific oligonucleotide. Following uracil-DNA glycosylase treatment, a first 18-cycle PCR with universal primers M1SS and BC2_uni_R was performed on all cDNA. In the source study's methods: For normalization, 1 million high-quality reads, each with a distinct molecular identifier, were randomly selected from each sample. Instead of being binned into consensus sequences, reads with shared molecular identifiers were discarded. MiTCR, set to a Q25 quality threshold and the strictest error-elimination algorithm, was used for CDR3 identification, clonotype clustering and error correction. Lower-bound total TCR beta diversity was estimated with a nonparametric unseen species model using Euler transformation. Using fastp at Q25 and MiXCR, TCRdb reprocessed the public reads and kept productive beta chains. Identical CDR3 proteins give one entry, which carries the most common genes and DNA. It is TCRdb's table, rather than the study itself, that gives the V and J calls and clone size. The sample table holds over a million distinct CDR3 sequences, of which around 25% were seen once. Of the sample, approximately 0.7% is held by the ten largest clones.

What the research found in general, with its limitations: There was a strong correlation between observed TCR beta diversity and the percentage of naive T cells measured by flow cytometry. Compared with the aged group, the long-lived group had more naive CD4+ T cells, fewer expanded clones and increased TCR diversity, a pattern suggesting age selection. As age increased, observed TCR beta diversity per million T cells dropped in a roughly linear way, and a significant reduction was already evident by age roughly 40. Because profiling used bulk unsorted PBMCs, naive and antigen-experienced compartments could not be compared conclusively. Because the CMV infection status of the donors was unknown, age-related changes in expanded clonotypes may potentially have been confounded. Estimates of total diversity based on one million sequenced T cells were considered lower bounds and underestimates.

The donors were a few dozen Caucasian individuals from Russia, aged roughly 6 to 100 years, who were systemically healthy. Each donor gave around 9.9 milliliters of peripheral blood, collected into EDTA-treated Vacutainer tubes. Ficoll-Paque density-gradient centrifugation was used to isolate PBMCs, with at least 7 million per sample. Trizol reagent was used to extract total RNA from PBMCs, with at least 5 micrograms per sample. Naive CD45RAhigh/CD27high T cell percentages were measured by flow cytometry on a PBMC aliquot from every donor. This sample also belongs to another study, concerning T cells of mothers and their children. The second study reports: Nine systemically healthy Caucasian individuals, comprising three mothers and their six children, were included as donors. cDNA synthesis used all of the extracted RNA, with 1.5 ug of RNA in each 15 ul reaction. Sample barcodes and 2-4 random nucleotides were added via the M1S primer in the second PCR. More than 8 million TCR beta CDR3 reads were obtained from each mother, and some 3 million reads were obtained from each child. Thymic selection similarly shapes TCR recombination output in related and unrelated pairs, with minor effect from inherited differences. Normalized repertoire overlap was always found to be slightly, but never significantly, higher in related mother-child pairs than in unrelated mother-child pairs. With a sensitivity of 90 to 100 clones per million clonotypes, no persistent microchimeric T cell clones were detected. Deep NGS was used in the study to compare the TCR beta repertoires of mothers and children and to look for features that separate related mother-child pairs from unrelated individuals. The mean age was about 40 +/- 4 years for the mothers and around 10 +/- 4 years for the children. Libraries were sequenced on Illumina HiSeq 2000 with 100+100 nt paired-end reads after adapter ligation with NEBNext reagents. Mother and child libraries were prepared a month apart and sequenced in separate runs to prevent cross-contamination. For each donor, between 500,000 and 2,000,000 distinct TCR beta clonotypes were identified. Naive TCR beta clonotypes were estimated from low-frequency clonotypes matched to each donor's FACS-determined naive share, without sorting.

This receptor was identified in a girl aged 2 to 9 in good health. This chain joins TRBV7-9 to TRBJ1-1, with no reliable assignment of the D segment. Sample: blood. DNA sequence: TGTGCCAGCAGCCCTGAGGGCACTGAAGCTTTCTTT. Translated, it gives CASSPEGTEAFF.